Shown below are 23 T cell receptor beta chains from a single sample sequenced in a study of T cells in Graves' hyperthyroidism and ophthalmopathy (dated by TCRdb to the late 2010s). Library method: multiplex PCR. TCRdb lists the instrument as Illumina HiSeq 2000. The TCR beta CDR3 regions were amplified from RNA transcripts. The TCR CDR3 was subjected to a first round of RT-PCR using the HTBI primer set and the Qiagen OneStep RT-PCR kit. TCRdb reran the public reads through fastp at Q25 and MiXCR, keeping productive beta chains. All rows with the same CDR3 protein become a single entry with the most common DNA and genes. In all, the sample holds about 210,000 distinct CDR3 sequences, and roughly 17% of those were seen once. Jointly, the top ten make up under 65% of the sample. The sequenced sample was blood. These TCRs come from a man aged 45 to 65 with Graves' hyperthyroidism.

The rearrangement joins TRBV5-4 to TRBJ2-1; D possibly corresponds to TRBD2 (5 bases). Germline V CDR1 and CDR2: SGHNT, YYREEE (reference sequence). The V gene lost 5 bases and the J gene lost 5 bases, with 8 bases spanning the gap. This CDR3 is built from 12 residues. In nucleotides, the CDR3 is TGTGCCAGCAGACTACTAGACAATGAGCAGTTCTTC. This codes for CASRLLDNEQFF.

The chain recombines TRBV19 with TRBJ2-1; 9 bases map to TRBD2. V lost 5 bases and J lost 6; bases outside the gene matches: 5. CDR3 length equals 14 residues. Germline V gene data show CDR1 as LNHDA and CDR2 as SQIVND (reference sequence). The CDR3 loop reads CASSLREGLNEQFF. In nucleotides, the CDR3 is TGTGCCAGTAGTCTGCGGGAGGGCCTCAATGAGCAGTTCTTC.

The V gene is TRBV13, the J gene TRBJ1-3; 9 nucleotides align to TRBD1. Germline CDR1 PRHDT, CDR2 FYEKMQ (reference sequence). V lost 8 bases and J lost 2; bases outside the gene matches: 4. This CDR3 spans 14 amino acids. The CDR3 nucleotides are TGTGCCAGCGCCCGGGACAGGGCTGGAAACACCATATATTTT. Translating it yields CASARDRAGNTIYF.

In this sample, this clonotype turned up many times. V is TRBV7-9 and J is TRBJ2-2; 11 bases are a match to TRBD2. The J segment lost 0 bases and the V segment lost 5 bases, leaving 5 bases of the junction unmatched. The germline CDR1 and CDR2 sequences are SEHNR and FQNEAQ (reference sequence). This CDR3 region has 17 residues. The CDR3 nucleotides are TGTGCCAGCAGCACCGGGACTAGCGGCGCGAACACCGGGGAGCTGTTTTTT. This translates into CASSTGTSGANTGELFF.

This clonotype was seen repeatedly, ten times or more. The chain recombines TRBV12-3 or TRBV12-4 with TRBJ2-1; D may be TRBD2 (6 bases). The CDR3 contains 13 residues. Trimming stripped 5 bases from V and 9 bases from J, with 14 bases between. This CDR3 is CASSPLTSAEQFF. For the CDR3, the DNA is TGTGCCAGCAGTCCCCTGACTAGTGCTGAGCAGTTCTTC.

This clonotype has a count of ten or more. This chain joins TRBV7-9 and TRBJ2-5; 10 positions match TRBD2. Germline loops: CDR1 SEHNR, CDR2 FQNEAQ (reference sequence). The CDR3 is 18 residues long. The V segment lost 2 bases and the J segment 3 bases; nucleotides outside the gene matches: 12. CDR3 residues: CASSLSSGRLPGKETQYF. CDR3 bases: TGTGCCAGCAGCTTAAGTAGCGGGAGGCTCCCAGGAAAAGAGACCCAGTACTTC.

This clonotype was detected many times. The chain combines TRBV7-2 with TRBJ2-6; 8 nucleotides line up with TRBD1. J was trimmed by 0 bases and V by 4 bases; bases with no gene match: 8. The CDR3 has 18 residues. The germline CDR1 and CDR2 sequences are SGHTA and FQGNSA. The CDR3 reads CASSSQTGAFSGANVLTF. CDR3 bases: TGTGCCAGCAGCTCCCAGACAGGGGCTTTCTCTGGGGCCAACGTCCTGACTTTC.

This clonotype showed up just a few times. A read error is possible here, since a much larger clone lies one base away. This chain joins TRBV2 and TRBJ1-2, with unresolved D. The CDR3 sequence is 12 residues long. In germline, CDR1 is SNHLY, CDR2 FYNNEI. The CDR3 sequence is CACSESRLGYTF. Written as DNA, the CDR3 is TGTGCCTGCAGTGAAAGCCGTTTGGGCTACACCTTC.

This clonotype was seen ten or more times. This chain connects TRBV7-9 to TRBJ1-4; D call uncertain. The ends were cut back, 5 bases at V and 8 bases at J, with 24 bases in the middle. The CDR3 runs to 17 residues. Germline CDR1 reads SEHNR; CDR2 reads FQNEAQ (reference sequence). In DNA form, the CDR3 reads TGTGCCAGCAGCCCCCAGAAGGTGGCCAGGTCCATGGAAAAACTGTTTTTT. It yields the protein CASSPQKVARSMEKLFF.

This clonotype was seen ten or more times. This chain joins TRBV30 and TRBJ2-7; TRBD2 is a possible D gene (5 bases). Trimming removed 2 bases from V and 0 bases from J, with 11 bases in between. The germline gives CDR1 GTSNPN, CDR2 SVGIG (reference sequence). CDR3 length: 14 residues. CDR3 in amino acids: CAWSSGYSSYEQYF. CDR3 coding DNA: TGTGCCTGGAGTAGCGGTTATAGCTCCTACGAGCAGTACTTC.

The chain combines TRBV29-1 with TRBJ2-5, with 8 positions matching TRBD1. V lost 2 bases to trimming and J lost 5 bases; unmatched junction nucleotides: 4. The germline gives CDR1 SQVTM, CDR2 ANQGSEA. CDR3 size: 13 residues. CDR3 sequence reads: CSVEQGAWETQYF. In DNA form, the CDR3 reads TGCAGCGTTGAACAGGGGGCATGGGAGACCCAGTACTTC.

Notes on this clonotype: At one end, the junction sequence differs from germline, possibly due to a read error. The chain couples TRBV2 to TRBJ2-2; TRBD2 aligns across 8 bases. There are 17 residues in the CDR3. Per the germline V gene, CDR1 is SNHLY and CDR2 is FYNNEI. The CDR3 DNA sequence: TGTGCCACCAGTGCGGGTAGCGCGGGAGGATACACCGGGGAGCTGTTTTTT. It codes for CATSAGSAGGYTGELFF. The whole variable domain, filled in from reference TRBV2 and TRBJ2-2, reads EPEVTQTPSHQVTQMGQEVILRCVPISNHLYFYWYRQILGQKVEFLVSFYNNEISEKSEIFDDQFSVERPDGSNFTLKIRSTKLEDSAMYFCATSAGSAGGYTGELFFGEGSRLTVL.

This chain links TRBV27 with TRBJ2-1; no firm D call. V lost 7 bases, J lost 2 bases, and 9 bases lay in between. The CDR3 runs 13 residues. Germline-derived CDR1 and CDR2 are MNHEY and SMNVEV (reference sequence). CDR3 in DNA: TGTGCCAGCACCCTTTGGGCCTACAATGAGCAGTTCTTC. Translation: CASTLWAYNEQFF.

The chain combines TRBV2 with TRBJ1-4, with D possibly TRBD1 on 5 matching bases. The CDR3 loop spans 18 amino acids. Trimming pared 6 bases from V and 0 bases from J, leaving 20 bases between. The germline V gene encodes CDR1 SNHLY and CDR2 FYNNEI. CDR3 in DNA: TGTGCCAGCAGCCGAACCGGGCAGGGCTCCTCAACTAATGAAAAACTGTTTTTT. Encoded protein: CASSRTGQGSSTNEKLFF.

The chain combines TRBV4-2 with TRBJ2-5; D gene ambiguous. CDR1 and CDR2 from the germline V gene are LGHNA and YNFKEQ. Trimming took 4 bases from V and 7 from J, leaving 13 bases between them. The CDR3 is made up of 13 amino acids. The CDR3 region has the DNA TGTGCCAGCAGCCTATTTTCCTGGCGGACCCAGTACTTC. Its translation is CASSLFSWRTQYF.

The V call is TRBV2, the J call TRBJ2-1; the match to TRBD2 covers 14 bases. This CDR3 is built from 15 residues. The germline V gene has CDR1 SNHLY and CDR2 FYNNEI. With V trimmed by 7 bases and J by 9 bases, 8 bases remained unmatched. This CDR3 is CASITGLAGASEQFF. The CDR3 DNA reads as TGTGCCAGCATCACGGGACTAGCGGGAGCTAGTGAGCAGTTCTTC. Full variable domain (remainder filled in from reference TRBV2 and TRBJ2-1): EPEVTQTPSHQVTQMGQEVILRCVPISNHLYFYWYRQILGQKVEFLVSFYNNEISEKSEIFDDQFSVERPDGSNFTLKIRSTKLEDSAMYFCASITGLAGASEQFFGPGTRLTVL.

The CDR3 nucleotides read TGTGCCAGCAGATCCGGGACTAGCGGTGTCAATGAGCAGTTCTTC. It yields the protein CASRSGTSGVNEQFF. The J gene is TRBJ2-1, the V gene TRBV28; TRBD2 aligns across 11 bases. The CDR3 totals 15 residues. The V gene's germline CDR1 is MDHEN and CDR2 SYDVKM. V lost 6 bases to trimming and J lost 6 bases; unmatched junction nucleotides: 7.

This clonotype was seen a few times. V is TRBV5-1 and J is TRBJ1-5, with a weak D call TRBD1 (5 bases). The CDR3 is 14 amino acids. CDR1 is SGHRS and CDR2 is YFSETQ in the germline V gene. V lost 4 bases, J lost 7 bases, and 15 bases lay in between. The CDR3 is CASSPRGGLQPQHF. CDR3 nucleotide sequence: TGCGCCAGCAGCCCAAGGGGAGGGCTGCAGCCCCAGCATTTT.

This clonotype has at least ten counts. The CDR3 protein is CASSQDLVETGALGEQYF. CDR3 DNA sequence: TGTGCCAGCAGCCAAGATCTTGTTGAGACAGGGGCCTTGGGCGAGCAGTACTTC. The gene calls are TRBV3-2 and TRBJ2-7; TRBD1, the table's D call, was not compared with the DNA. TRBV3-2 constitutes a pseudogene. The CDR3 contains 18 residues.

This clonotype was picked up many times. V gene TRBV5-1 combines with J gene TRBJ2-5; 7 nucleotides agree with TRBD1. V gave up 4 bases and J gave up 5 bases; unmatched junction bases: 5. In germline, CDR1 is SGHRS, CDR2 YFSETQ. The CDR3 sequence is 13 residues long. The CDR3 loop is CASSKGQRETQYF. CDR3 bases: TGCGCCAGCAGCAAGGGACAGCGGGAGACCCAGTACTTC.

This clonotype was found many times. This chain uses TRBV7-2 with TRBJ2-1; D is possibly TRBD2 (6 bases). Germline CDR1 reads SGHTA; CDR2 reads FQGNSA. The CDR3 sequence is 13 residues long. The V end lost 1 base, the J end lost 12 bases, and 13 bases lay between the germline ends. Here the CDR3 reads CASSLGLGGGQFF. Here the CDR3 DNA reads TGTGCCAGCAGCTTAGGACTGGGGGGAGGGCAGTTCTTC.

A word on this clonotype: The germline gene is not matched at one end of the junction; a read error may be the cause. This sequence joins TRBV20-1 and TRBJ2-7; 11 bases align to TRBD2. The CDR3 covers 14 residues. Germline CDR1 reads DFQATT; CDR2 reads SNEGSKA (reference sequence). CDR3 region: CSAYSGTSGYGQYF. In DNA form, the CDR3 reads TGCAGTGCCTATTCCGGGACTAGCGGCTACGGGCAGTACTTC.

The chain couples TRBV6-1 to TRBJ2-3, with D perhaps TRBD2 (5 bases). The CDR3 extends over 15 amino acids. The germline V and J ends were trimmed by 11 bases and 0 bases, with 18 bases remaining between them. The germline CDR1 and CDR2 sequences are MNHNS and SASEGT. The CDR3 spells CAAGPGRASTDTQYF. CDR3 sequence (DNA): TGTGCCGCCGGCCCGGGAAGGGCTAGCACAGATACGCAGTATTTT.